Given below is one T cell receptor beta chain in context. Its antigen is unknown. This sample was taken from a study of CD8 T cells in Susac syndrome. Study conclusions and caveats: The TCR sequencing and HLA analysis in the study involved a relatively small number of individuals, as the study acknowledged.

From germline, CDR1 is LGHDT and CDR2 YNNKEL (reference sequence). CDR3 length: 15 residues. With 4 bases removed from V and 6 bases from J, the gap between germline ends came to 18 bases. The authors reverse transcribed about 0.45 to 1 ug RNA with random hexamers. The amplification used immunoSEQ multiplex PCR on TCR beta CDR3; it spanned 54 Vbeta and 13 Jbeta. TCRdb called the immunoSEQ multiplex PCR reads again in MiXCR, with one record for every CDR3 protein. The sample includes about 180,000 distinct CDR3 sequences, 95% of them seen just once. The T cells that were sequenced for TCR beta were CD8+ and CD4+ cells from blood. Negative isolation was used for CD8+ and CD4+ T cells, and FACS enrichment was applied to TEMRA cells.

This clonotype originated in a human donor with multiple sclerosis. The chain couples TRBV3-1 to TRBJ1-2; D remains ambiguous. The sequenced material came from CD4+ T cells from PBMCs. The CDR3 bases are TGTGCCAGCAGCCTTAGTTCCCTGGACGGCGATGGCTACACCTTC. Translating it yields CASSLSSLDGDGYTF.